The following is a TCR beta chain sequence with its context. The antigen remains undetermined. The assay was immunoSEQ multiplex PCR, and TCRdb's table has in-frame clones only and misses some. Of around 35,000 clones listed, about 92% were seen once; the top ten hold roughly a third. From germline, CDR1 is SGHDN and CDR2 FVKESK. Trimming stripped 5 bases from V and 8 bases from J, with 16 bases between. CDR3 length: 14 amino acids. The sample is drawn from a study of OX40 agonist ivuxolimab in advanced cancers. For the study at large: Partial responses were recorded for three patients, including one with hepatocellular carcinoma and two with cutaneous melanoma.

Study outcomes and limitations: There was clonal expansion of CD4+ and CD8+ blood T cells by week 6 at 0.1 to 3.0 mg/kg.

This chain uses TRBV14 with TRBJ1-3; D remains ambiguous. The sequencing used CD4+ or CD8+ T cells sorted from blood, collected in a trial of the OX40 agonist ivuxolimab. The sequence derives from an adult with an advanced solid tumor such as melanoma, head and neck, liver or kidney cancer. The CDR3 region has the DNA TGTGCCAGCAGCACGAGACACCTCGGGGACACCATATATTTT. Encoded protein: CASSTRHLGDTIYF.